The rows below give T cell receptor beta chains drawn from one sample of a study of blood T cell repertoires in COVID-19. The repertoire was sequenced with immunoSEQ multiplex PCR; TCRdb's copy has only in-frame clones and lacks some. Counted here are about 280,000 clones, around 90% occurring once; the ten biggest clones make up about 8.5%. The sample was peripheral blood. These TCRs come from a young man with active or convalescent COVID-19. Each CDR3 is given with its conserved first and last residue. The D gene is left open where the match is weak. Clone size is not always given. Where it is, it says once, few, many or a class for expanded clones.

>TRBV27|-|TRBJ2-7|-
TGTGCCAGCAGTTACGGACAGACGCAGTACTTC
CASSYGQTQYF
>TRBV28|-|TRBJ1-2|-
TGTGCCAGCAGTTCAACAGGTTTTACTAACTATGGCTACACCTTC
CASSSTGFTNYGYTF
>TRBV6-6|-|TRBJ1-5|TRBD1
TGTGCCAGCAGGTATGGACAGGGGAATCAGCCCCAGCATTTT
CASRYGQGNQPQHF
>TRBV15|-|TRBJ1-5|-
TGTGCCACCAGCTCCCGGGAGAGCGATGGCAATCAGCCCCAGCATTTT
CATSSRESDGNQPQHF
>TRBV27|once|TRBJ2-1|-
TGTGCCAGCAGGGAGGGGGGGCCCTACAATGAGCAGTTCTTC
CASREGGPYNEQFF
>TRBV7-2|-|TRBJ1-2|-
TGTGCCAGCAGCTCGACCCGCGGGGGTTATGGCTACACCTTC
CASSSTRGGYGYTF
>TRBV9|-|TRBJ2-1|TRBD2
TGTGCCAGCAGCATGCCACGGGGGGGCCGCTCCAATGAGCAGTTCTTC
CASSMPRGGRSNEQFF
>TRBV19|once|TRBJ1-5|TRBD1
TGTGCCTCGAGTTTGACAGGGAATCAGCCCCAGCATTTT
CASSLTGNQPQHF
>TRBV7-9|-|TRBJ2-7|TRBD2
TGTGCCAGCAGCTTAGCCCGGACTAGCGGGGGCCCCACATCCTACGAGCAGTACTTC
CASSLARTSGGPTSYEQYF
>TRBV7-2|-|TRBJ2-1|TRBD2
TGTGCCAGCAGCTCGTGGACTAGCGGGGGGCCAGGAGAGCAGTTCTTC
CASSSWTSGGPGEQFF
>TRBV7-2|-|TRBJ2-7|-
TGTGCCAGCAGCTCACAAGGAGGGGTCTACGAGCAGTACTTC
CASSSQGGVYEQYF
>TRBV19|-|TRBJ2-1|-
TGTGCCAGTAGTATTGCCGGGATCGTCCCCTACAATGAGCAGTTCTTC
CASSIAGIVPYNEQFF
>TRBV18|-|TRBJ1-1|-
TGTGCCAGCTCACCTGGCAGTGAAGCTTTCTTT
CASSPGSEAFF
>TRBV4-1|-|TRBJ2-2|-
TGCGCCAGCAGCCAAGTAGGTCGGACATCTCCGGGTACCGGGGAGCTGTTTTTT
CASSQVGRTSPGTGELFF
>TRBV27|-|TRBJ2-3|TRBD2
TGTGCCAGCAGAATCGGACTAGCTCCTGATACGCAGTATTTT
CASRIGLAPDTQYF
>TRBV27|-|TRBJ2-5|-
TGTGCCAGCAGTTCGGCGGGAGAGACCCAGTACTTC
CASSSAGETQYF
>TRBV6-5|few|TRBJ1-6|-
TGTGCCAGCAGTTACTCGAGTCCAGGCCGGTCACCCCTCCACTTT
CASSYSSPGRSPLHF
>TRBV13|-|TRBJ1-1|TRBD1
TGTGCCAGCAGCTCAAGGACAGGGGGAACTGAAGCTTTCTTT
CASSSRTGGTEAFF
>TRBV2|-|TRBJ1-2|TRBD1
TGTGCCAGCAGAGGACAGGGGGCGGTCTATGGCTACACCTTC
CASRGQGAVYGYTF
>TRBV5-4|-|TRBJ2-5|TRBD2
TGTGCCAGCAGTTCTGGGACTAGCGGGACGTACCAAGAGACCCAGTACTTC
CASSSGTSGTYQETQYF
>TRBV2|few|TRBJ2-5|-
TGTGCCAGCAGTGAGCGGCGTCAGACCCAGTACTTC
CASSERRQTQYF
>TRBV5-1|once|TRBJ2-1|-
TGCGCCAGCAGCCTCGGACAAGATCCTGAGCAGTTCTTC
CASSLGQDPEQFF